The TCR beta chain described here comes from a study of blood T cell repertoires in COVID-19. Turning to the study itself: The origin of the acute and convalescent COVID-19 samples was the United States, Italy and Spain. In each case, the material was cDNA or gDNA derived from T cells, B-cell-depleted T cells, or PBMCs.

Original analysis: Amplified reference gene primers provided the basis for estimating nucleated cell counts. Sequencing used immunoSEQ multiplex PCR; TCRdb keeps in-frame clones, though not all of them. The V and J calls and clone size are taken from that table; D and trimming were inferred from the DNA. The sample yields 200,000 or so clones, 70% to 90% seen once. The CDR3 sequence is 16 residues long. Germline CDR1 is MGHDK and CDR2 is SYGVNS. V shed 1 base and J 0 bases; nucleotides not matched to a gene: 4. Specimen: peripheral blood. The chain links TRBV25-1 to TRBJ2-3, with 7 positions matching TRBD2. The sequence was collected from a woman in her thirties or forties who had recovered from COVID-19. CDR3 coding DNA: TGTGCCAGCAGTGAATTAAGCGGGGCTAGCACAGATACGCAGTATTTT. Translating it yields CASSELSGASTDTQYF. The entire variable domain, with the rest obtained from reference TRBV25-1 and TRBJ2-3, is as follows: EADIYQTPRYLVIGTGKKITLECSQTMGHDKMYWYQQDPGMELHLIHYSYGVNSTEKGDLSSESTVSRIRTEHFPLTLESARPSHTSQYLCASSELSGASTDTQYFGPGTRLTVL.